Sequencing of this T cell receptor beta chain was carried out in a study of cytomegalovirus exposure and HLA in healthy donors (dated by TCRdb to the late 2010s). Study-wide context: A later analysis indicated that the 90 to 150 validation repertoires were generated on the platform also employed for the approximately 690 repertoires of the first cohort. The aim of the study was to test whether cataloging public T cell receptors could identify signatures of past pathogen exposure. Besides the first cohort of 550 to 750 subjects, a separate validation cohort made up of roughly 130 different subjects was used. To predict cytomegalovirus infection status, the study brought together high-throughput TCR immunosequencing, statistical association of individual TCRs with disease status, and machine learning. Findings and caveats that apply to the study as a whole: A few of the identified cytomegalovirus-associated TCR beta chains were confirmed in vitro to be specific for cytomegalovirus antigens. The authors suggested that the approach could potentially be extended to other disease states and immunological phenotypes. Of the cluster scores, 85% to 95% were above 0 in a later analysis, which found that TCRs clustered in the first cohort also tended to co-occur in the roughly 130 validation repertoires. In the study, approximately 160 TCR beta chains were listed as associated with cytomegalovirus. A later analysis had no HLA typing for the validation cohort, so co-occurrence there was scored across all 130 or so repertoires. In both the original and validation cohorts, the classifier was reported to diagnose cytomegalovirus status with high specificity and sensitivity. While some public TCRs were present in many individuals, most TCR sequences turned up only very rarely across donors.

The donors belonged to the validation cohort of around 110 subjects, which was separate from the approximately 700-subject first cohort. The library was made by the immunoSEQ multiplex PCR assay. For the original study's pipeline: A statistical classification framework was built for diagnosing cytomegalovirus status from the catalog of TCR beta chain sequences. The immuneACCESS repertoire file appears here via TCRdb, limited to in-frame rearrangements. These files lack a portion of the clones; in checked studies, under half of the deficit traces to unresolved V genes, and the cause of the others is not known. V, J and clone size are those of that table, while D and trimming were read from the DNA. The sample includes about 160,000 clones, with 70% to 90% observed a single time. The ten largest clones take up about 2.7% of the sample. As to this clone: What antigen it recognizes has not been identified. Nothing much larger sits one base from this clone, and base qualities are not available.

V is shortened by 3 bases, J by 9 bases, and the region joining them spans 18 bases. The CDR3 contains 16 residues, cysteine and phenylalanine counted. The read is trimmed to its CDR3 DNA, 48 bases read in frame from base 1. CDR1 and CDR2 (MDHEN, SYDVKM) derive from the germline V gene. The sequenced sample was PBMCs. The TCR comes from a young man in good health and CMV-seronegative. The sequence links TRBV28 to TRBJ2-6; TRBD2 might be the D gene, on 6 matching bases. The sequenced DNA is TGTGCCAGCAGTTTTGTTTCAACAACCGGGAGCAACGTCCTGACTTTC. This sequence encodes CASSFVSTTGSNVLTF.